The text below deals with one TCR beta chain. This specimen comes from a study of blood T cell repertoires in COVID-19. In the authors' methods: Estimation of nucleated cell counts relied on the amplification of reference gene primers. Method: immunoSEQ multiplex PCR; TCRdb's copy keeps in-frame clones and lacks some. V, J and clone size are taken as reported in that table, and D and trimming were inferred from the DNA itself. The sample has more than 300,000 clones; 80% to 90% are singletons. The source is a woman in her fifties or sixties with acute or convalescent COVID-19. Sequenced material: peripheral blood.

This chain's CDR3 is CASSLLGGYYGYTF. The CDR3 DNA is TGTGCCAGCAGTTTATTAGGCGGCTACTATGGCTACACCTTC. The gene calls are TRBV28 and TRBJ1-2, with no clear D. Per germline, CDR1 MDHEN and CDR2 SYDVKM. The CDR3 runs 14 residues. V lost 1 base and J lost 3, with 9 bases in between.